This T cell receptor (beta chain) was documented in a study of OX40 agonist ivuxolimab in advanced cancers. The study in broad terms: Ivuxolimab, which targeted the costimulatory receptor OX40 (CD134), was an agonistic, fully human IgG2 monoclonal antibody. Intravenous ivuxolimab was administered to patients every 2 weeks at six dose levels: 0.01, 0.1, 0.3, 1.5, 3 and 10 mg/kg. Of the 50 to 55 patients in dose escalation, around 19 had hepatocellular carcinoma, about 15 had melanoma, 9 had renal cell carcinoma and 9 had head and neck cancer. The dose-escalation cohort was roughly 83% male with a mean age of about 60 years, ranging from 23 to 79. Patients were allowed to have had prior anti-PD-1, anti-PD-L1 or anti-CTLA-4 therapy, and approximately 39% of the dose-escalation patients had been treated with checkpoint inhibitors. Partial responses were achieved by three dose-escalation patients, of whom one had hepatocellular carcinoma and two had cutaneous melanoma. Peripheral TCRbeta sequencing aimed to test whether ivuxolimab altered TCR sequence diversity and caused clonal T-cell expansion. The paper covers the monotherapy dose-escalation part of the phase I ivuxolimab trial, which included N = 52 patients. What the research found in general, with its limitations: In the 0.1-3.0 mg/kg groups, partial responders had among the lowest normalized peripheral clonal expansion, particularly in CD8+ T cells. After ivuxolimab, expanded clones were on average more numerous among CD8+ T cells than among CD4+ T cells. Antigen specificity was not determined for the clonally expanded peripheral T cells. At doses from 0.1 to 3.0 mg/kg, clonal expansion was seen in both CD4+ and CD8+ blood T cells between baseline and week 6. Low levels of normalized T-cell clonal expansion were also seen in some patients who did not respond.

To sequence the TCRbeta CDR3 region, genomic DNA was isolated from the sorted cells. The immunoSEQ Assay was used to sequence the TCRbeta CDR3 regions. TCRdb limited this immuneACCESS table to in-frame rearrangements with V and J called. A share of clones is missing; checked studies link under half to unresolved V genes, and the rest is unexplained. Within this sample are 48,000 or so clones, with around nine tenths of them counted one time only. The biggest ten clones account for around 6.7% of the sample. Patients with autoimmune disease history or receiving systemic immunosuppression were excluded from the trial. Peripheral blood for TCR sequencing was collected from all dose cohorts at baseline, on cycle 4 day 1, and on cycle 7 day 1. Samples came from an open-label, multicenter, first-in-human phase I dose-escalation trial of ivuxolimab. The trial enrolled adults with locally advanced or metastatic head and neck squamous cell, hepatocellular, melanoma or renal cell carcinoma. Before TCR sequencing, CD4+ T cells and CD8+ T cells from peripheral blood were sorted into separate populations.

Details on this clone: No antigen is known for it. Per-base quality was not reported, and no clone a single base away is much larger than it.

The junction shows trimming of 5 bases on V and 1 base on J, plus 14 bases between the germline ends. The germline V gene specifies SGHAT as CDR1 and FQNNGV as CDR2. Spanning cysteine to phenylalanine, the CDR3 consists of 15 amino acids. Only the CDR3 DNA stays, 45 bases, in frame from base 1. The chain uses TRBV11-2 and TRBJ1-1, and TRBD1 may be the D gene, going by 6 matching bases. This TCR came from an adult with an advanced solid tumor such as melanoma, head and neck, liver or kidney cancer. The sequenced sample was CD4+ or CD8+ T cells sorted from blood, obtained in a trial of the OX40 agonist ivuxolimab. The nucleotide sequence reads TGTGCCAGCAGCGATAGGGGGTTGACGAACACTGAAGCTTTCTTT. This yields the protein CASSDRGLTNTEAFF.